Presented here are 24 T cell receptor beta chains from one specimen sequenced in a study of post-analysis software for immune sequencing data. Study results and caveats: Five or six TRBV segments, TRBV5-6, TRBV5-1 and TRBV20-1 among them, were found more frequent in patients than controls.

Tagging with unique molecular identifiers was a feature of the TCR beta cDNA libraries. TCRdb used MiXCR to reprocess the PCR reads, holding one entry per CDR3 protein. This table holds approximately 660,000 distinct CDR3 sequences, approximately 59% found once. No antigen has been identified for these receptors. Sequencing was done on a sample of blood. Source of these receptors: a girl aged 2 to 9 with multiple sclerosis.

The chain combines TRBV28 with TRBJ2-3; D is perhaps TRBD2 (7 bases). Deletions cut 7 bases from V and 3 bases from J, with 14 bases between. The CDR3 is 14 amino acids. Germline V gives CDR1 MDHEN, CDR2 SYDVKM. In DNA, the CDR3 is TGTGCCAGCATGGGGGGGGCGCGGACAGATACGCAGTATTTT. It encodes CASMGGARTDTQYF.

V gene TRBV29-1 combines with J gene TRBJ2-1; D is uncertain. The germline V and J ends were trimmed by 4 bases and 5 bases, with 9 bases remaining between them. The germline V gene encodes CDR1 SQVTM and CDR2 ANQGSEA. The CDR3 has 12 residues. The CDR3 is CSVGAANNEQFF. Written as DNA, the CDR3 is TGCAGCGTTGGGGCAGCGAACAATGAGCAGTTCTTC.

CDR3 DNA sequence: TGTGCCAGCAGCCCCCTAAGACAAACTGGCTACACCTTC. It yields the protein CASSPLRQTGYTF. The chain has TRBV28 and TRBJ1-2; D uncertain. V gave up 6 bases and J gave up 7 bases, with 15 bases separating them. CDR3 length equals 13 residues. Germline loops: CDR1 MDHEN, CDR2 SYDVKM.

J is TRBJ2-3 and V is TRBV5-1; the D gene could be TRBD1 or TRBD2 (5 bases each). Germline V CDR1 and CDR2: SGHRS, YFSETQ. With 4 bases removed from V and 1 base from J, the gap between germline ends came to 19 bases. The CDR3 covers 17 residues. CDR3: CASSNGTRTPRTDTQYF. In nucleotides, the CDR3 is TGCGCCAGCAGCAACGGGACCCGAACTCCGCGCACAGATACGCAGTATTTT.

The V call is TRBV4-1, the J call TRBJ1-1, with unresolved D. This CDR3 comprises 14 residues. V dropped 2 bases and J dropped 2 bases, with 9 bases sitting between them. Germline values: CDR1 MGHRA, CDR2 YSYEKL. This chain's CDR3 is CASSQSRPNTEAFF. Here the CDR3 DNA reads TGCGCCAGCAGCCAATCCCGGCCCAACACTGAAGCTTTCTTT.

The V call is TRBV24-1, the J call TRBJ2-1; 10 bases fit TRBD1. In germline, CDR1 is KGHDR, CDR2 SFDVKD. The V and J ends lost 2 bases and 8 bases, in that order; junction bases with no gene match: 8. This CDR3 contains 16 residues. CDR3: CATSDSGTGVGDEQFF. The CDR3 coding sequence is TGTGCCACCAGTGATTCGGGGACAGGGGTAGGGGATGAGCAGTTCTTC.

The sample holds a few counts of this clonotype. The chain couples TRBV12-3 or TRBV12-4 to TRBJ2-3; D perhaps matches TRBD2 (5 bases). V was cut by 1 base and J by 7 bases, with 9 bases left in between. CDR3 length equals 13 residues. The CDR3: CASSLGLANTQYF. CDR3 coding DNA: TGTGCCAGCAGTTTAGGGCTAGCAAATACGCAGTATTTT.

Concerning this clonotype itself: The junction departs from the called germline gene at one end, perhaps through a read error. V usage is TRBV5-4 and J usage is TRBJ2-1; 8 bases line up with TRBD1. This CDR3 is built from 12 residues. Looked up from germline, CDR1 is SGHNT and CDR2 is YYREEE (reference sequence). DNA for the CDR3: TGTGCCAGTAGCTTGGACAGGGTTGAGCAGTTCTTC. It translates to CASSLDRVEQFF.

This clonotype was counted once. V usage is TRBV12-3 or TRBV12-4 and J usage is TRBJ2-2, with a weak D call TRBD2 (7 bases). CDR3 size: 17 residues. V was clipped by 7 bases and J by 2 bases, with 20 bases between them. CDR3 sequence reads: CASTSLLGGGNTGELFF. Written as DNA, the CDR3 is TGTGCCAGCACATCCCTTCTAGGGGGGGGCAACACCGGGGAGCTGTTTTTT.

There are a few counts of this clonotype. The CDR3 loop reads CASSPRVSPGGYTF. In DNA form, the CDR3 reads TGCGCCAGCAGCCCGAGGGTCAGCCCAGGGGGCTACACCTTC. The chain recombines TRBV5-1 with TRBJ1-2, with D possibly matching TRBD1 (5 bases). CDR3 size: 14 residues. Germline-derived CDR1 and CDR2 are SGHRS and YFSETQ. V was trimmed by 4 bases and J by 8 bases, leaving 18 bases between them. Supplemented by reference TRBV5-1 and TRBJ1-2, the full variable domain reads KAGVTQTPRYLIKTRGQQVTLSCSPISGHRSVSWYQQTPGQGLQFLFEYFSETQRNKGNFPGRFSGRQFSNSRSEMNVSTLELGDSALYLCASSPRVSPGGYTFGSGTRLTVV.

The V gene is TRBV7-9, the J gene TRBJ2-3; TRBD1 or TRBD2 may be the D gene (7 bases each). Trimming shortened V by 3 bases and J by 3 bases, and 16 bases separated the two germline ends. This CDR3 spans 16 amino acids. CDR1 is SEHNR, CDR2 FQNEAQ, per germline (reference sequence). CDR3 DNA: TGTGCCAGCAGCTTTTCCAGGGGGGGGCTTACAGATACGCAGTATTTT. It yields the protein CASSFSRGGLTDTQYF.

J is TRBJ2-1 and V is TRBV10-3, with TRBD2 as a possible D gene (5 bases). Deletions cut 5 bases from V and 5 bases from J, with 16 bases between. Germline-derived CDR1 and CDR2 are ENHRY and SYGVKD. This CDR3 region has 15 residues. The CDR3 coding sequence is TGTGCCATCAGTCCGGGCGGAGGATACCACAATGAGCAGTTCTTC. Translating gives CAISPGGGYHNEQFF.

Comments on this clonotype: With a much larger clone just one base away, this may be a read error. The CDR3 coding sequence is TGTGCCAGCAGCCTAACGACTAGCGGGAGGGTCCATGAGCAGTACTTC. Its translation: CASSLTTSGRVHEQYF. The chain combines TRBV7-9 with TRBJ2-7; 14 bases map to TRBD2. Germline-derived CDR1 and CDR2 are SEHNR and FQNEAQ (reference sequence). CDR3 length: 16 amino acids. The V and J ends lost 5 bases and 7 bases, in that order; junction bases with no gene match: 10.

The rearrangement uses TRBV7-3 and TRBJ2-1; TRBD1 is a possible D gene (6 bases). Trimming left V 5 bases short and J 6 bases short, with 17 bases between. The CDR3 has 15 amino acids. Germline lookup yields CDR1 SGHTA and CDR2 FQGTGA. The CDR3 nucleotides are TGTGCCAGCAGCCTCGTCAAGACAGGAGTCAATGAGCAGTTCTTC. Translated: CASSLVKTGVNEQFF.

In regard to this clonotype: The junction does not match germline at one end; this may be a read error. V is TRBV5-1 and J is TRBJ2-3; D unresolved. Germline V gene sequence: CDR1 SGHRS, CDR2 YFSETQ. The CDR3 sequence is 12 residues long. The CDR3 DNA follows: TGTGCCAGCAGCTTAAAGGGAGATACGCAGTATTTT. Protein: CASSLKGDTQYF.

This clonotype has a handful of counts. This chain joins TRBV30 and TRBJ2-5; 11 bases agree with TRBD2. Trimming at V came to 3 bases and at J to 13 bases, leaving 10 bases not matched to a gene. CDR3 length equals 13 residues. Germline CDR1 is GTSNPN and CDR2 is SVGIG (reference sequence). CDR3: CAWRNTASGRLYF. The CDR3 nucleotides are TGTGCCTGGAGAAATACGGCTAGCGGGAGGCTGTACTTC.

J is TRBJ2-7 and V is TRBV5-6; 7 nucleotides align to TRBD1. CDR3 length: 15 residues. J was trimmed by 0 bases and V by 1 base; bases with no gene match: 4. Germline V lookup: CDR1 SGHDT, CDR2 YYEEEE. CDR3 amino acids: CASSLKGDSSYEQYF. CDR3 bases: TGTGCCAGCAGCTTGAAAGGGGACAGCTCCTACGAGCAGTACTTC. Full variable domain (rest looked up from reference TRBV5-6 and TRBJ2-7): DAGVTQSPTHLIKTRGQQVTLRCSPKSGHDTVSWYQQALGQGPQFIFQYYEEEERQRGNFPDRFSGHQFPNYSSELNVNALLLGDSALYLCASSLKGDSSYEQYFGPGTRLTVT.

The chain joins TRBV12-3 or TRBV12-4 to TRBJ2-5; a weak D match, TRBD2 (6 bases). This CDR3 contains 19 residues. Deletions cut 5 bases from V and 5 bases from J, with 30 bases between. CDR3 in DNA: TGTGCCAGCAGTCTAAATAGGTGGGGGGAAGATCAAAGTAGGGAGACCCAGTACTTC. The encoded protein is CASSLNRWGEDQSRETQYF.

This chain connects TRBV4-3 to TRBJ2-3; the D gene is possibly TRBD1 (5 bases). Germline-derived CDR1 and CDR2 are LGHNA and YSLEER. Trimming took 4 bases from V and 0 from J, leaving 14 bases between them. CDR3 size: 16 residues. CDR3 residues: CASSRRQSISTDTQYF. The CDR3 nucleotides are TGCGCCAGCAGCCGGAGACAGTCGATAAGCACAGATACGCAGTATTTT.

The rearrangement joins TRBV12-3 or TRBV12-4 to TRBJ2-3; D is undetermined. With 1 base removed from V and 4 bases from J, the gap between germline ends came to 6 bases. This CDR3 region has 13 residues. CDR3 residues: CASSLEVADTQYF. CDR3 sequence (DNA): TGTGCCAGCAGTTTAGAAGTGGCAGATACGCAGTATTTT.

V is TRBV14 and J is TRBJ2-3; the D gene is possibly TRBD1 (5 bases). CDR3 length: 17 residues. CDR1 and CDR2 (germline): SGHDN, FVKESK. V was trimmed by 6 bases and J by 2 bases, leaving 21 bases between them. The CDR3 DNA reads as TGTGCCAGCAGGGACACGCCCCCAGACTCTTCCACAGATACGCAGTATTTT. Protein: CASRDTPPDSSTDTQYF.

The V call is TRBV6-5, the J call TRBJ2-1; D is perhaps TRBD2 (7 bases). There are 15 residues in the CDR3. Trimming left V 8 bases short and J 2 bases short, with 16 bases between. Germline CDR1 MNHEY, CDR2 SVGAGI. The DNA for the CDR3 is TGTGCCAGCTCCTACGAGGGGGGGGCCTACAATGAGCAGTTCTTC. Its translation is CASSYEGGAYNEQFF.

V gene TRBV12-3 or TRBV12-4 combines with J gene TRBJ2-7; TRBD2 is a possible D gene (5 bases). The V gene lost 2 bases and the J gene lost 6 bases, with 14 bases spanning the gap. This CDR3 has 14 residues. The CDR3 bases are TGTGCCAGCAGTTTAACACTAGGAGAGCGCGAGCAGTACTTC. Protein: CASSLTLGEREQYF.

The CDR3 DNA is TGTGCCAGCAGCACCTTAGCGGGAGGATGGGCCAAAAACATTCAGTACTTC. This sequence encodes CASSTLAGGWAKNIQYF. The chain recombines TRBV7-2 with TRBJ2-4; 10 bases align to TRBD2. The V gene end was trimmed by 5 bases and the J gene end by 1 base; junction bases not matched to a gene: 8. Germline V CDR1 and CDR2: SGHTA, FQGNSA. This CDR3 has 17 amino acids.